These T cell receptor beta chains were read from a single sample in a study of blood T cell repertoires in COVID-19. Measured with immunoSEQ multiplex PCR; TCRdb has only the in-frame clones, and not every one. The data contain around 140,000 clones, about 90% of them singletons. The sequenced sample consisted of PBMCs or T cells enriched from blood (not recorded which). All receptors come from a woman aged 40 to 50 who had been exposed to COVID-19. Both conserved end residues are part of each CDR3. Expanded clones get a size class; other rows say once, few or many, or leave the size out.

TRBV7-9 once CASSWDRNVYEQYF
TRBV6-2/TRBV6-3 - CASSWGAYEQYF
TRBV2 - CASVRDSSTDTQYF
TRBV5-1 - CASSLGSATGELFF
TRBV6-5 - CASGGPSGNTIYF
TRBV6-2/TRBV6-3 - CASSAGEGWITEAFF
TRBV27 - CASKTAERNEQFF
TRBV5-6 - CASSPDRALLNTEAFF
TRBV5-1 - CASSLAGGAYEQYF
TRBV4-1 - CASSQSREAPQHF
TRBV19 - CASRTGQVNTEAFF
TRBV28 - CASSSGTGGILNYEQYF
TRBV7-3 - CASSLTSGSDGYTF
TRBV5-1 - CASSPRGMNTEAFF
TRBV27 once CASSTPQGPGTEAFF
TRBV10-1 - CASSDGKGSSYEQYF
TRBV3-1/TRBV3-2 - CASSQSRGREKLFF
TRBV2 once CASSGEQGTSGGRGDTQYF
TRBV9 - CASSVGPAVLNTEAFF
TRBV10-3 - CAIKKQGSDTEAFF
TRBV19 - CASMDGQGSRGYTF
TRBV18 - CASSPRTGEYYGYTF
TRBV7-8 - CASSLVSGNSEQYF
TRBV29-1 - CSVAGVEGMNTEAFF
TRBV19 - CASSPYDNEQFF
TRBV7-9 - CASSLVGTGHNEQYF
TRBV11-1 - CASRATPGAGYEQYF
TRBV28 - CASSHLKRGGHQPQHF
TRBV5-1 - CASSSGLAGGNEQFF
TRBV10-3 - CAISEWGDTSGSYNEQFF
TRBV18 - CASSPETGGNEKLFF
TRBV5-1 - CASSREETNEKLFF
TRBV27 - CASRPGLMNTEAFF